One and the same sample provided the 24 T cell receptor beta chains below, sequenced in a study of blood T cell repertoires in COVID-19. Data came from immunoSEQ multiplex PCR; TCRdb stores just in-frame clones and leaves some out. The data hold around 75,000 clones, with about 88% observed a single time. The sample was peripheral blood. Receptor source: a man aged 65-85 years with active COVID-19.

The rearrangement joins TRBV6-2 or TRBV6-3 to TRBJ1-5; D ambiguous. Germline CDR1 is MNHEY and CDR2 is SVGEGT. The length of the CDR3 is 12 residues. V was clipped by 1 base and J by 7 bases, with 5 bases between them. CDR3 in DNA: TGTGCCAGCAGTTACTACAACCAGCCCCAGCATTTT. Residues: CASSYYNQPQHF.

V gene TRBV6-1 combines with J gene TRBJ1-4, with 9 bases identical to TRBD1. The V gene's germline CDR1 is MNHNS and CDR2 SASEGT. V was pared by 0 bases and J by 7 bases, with 6 bases of the junction left unmatched. The CDR3 covers 16 residues. Here the CDR3 reads CASSEAQGQGSEKLFF. DNA for the CDR3: TGTGCCAGCAGTGAAGCGCAAGGACAGGGGAGTGAAAAACTGTTTTTT.

The chain employs TRBV5-1 and TRBJ2-5; D call uncertain. The CDR3 is 13 amino acids. V lost 4 bases to trimming and J lost 5 bases, with 12 bases between them. The germline V gene encodes CDR1 SGHRS and CDR2 YFSETQ. Here the CDR3 reads CASSLPGEETQYF. The CDR3 DNA reads as TGCGCCAGCAGCCTACCCGGAGAGGAGACCCAGTACTTC.

The chain couples TRBV6-2 or TRBV6-3 to TRBJ2-2, with D maybe TRBD1 (6 bases). The V end was cut by 7 bases, the J end by 5 bases, with 17 bases between. The CDR3 runs 15 residues. The germline V gene encodes CDR1 MNHEY and CDR2 SVGEGT. The CDR3 loop is CASTPWTAGTGELFF. The CDR3, as DNA: TGTGCCAGCACCCCTTGGACAGCCGGTACCGGGGAGCTGTTTTTT.

This sequence joins TRBV28 and TRBJ2-5; 10 nucleotides agree with TRBD1. V gave up 6 bases and J gave up 2 bases; unmatched junction bases: 9. The CDR3 is 16 amino acids. Per germline, CDR1 MDHEN and CDR2 SYDVKM. The chain's CDR3 is CASRGTTGGGQETQYF. CDR3 in DNA: TGTGCCAGCAGAGGAACGACAGGGGGCGGGCAAGAGACCCAGTACTTC.

This rearrangement joins TRBV5-1 to TRBJ1-4, with 8 bases that match TRBD1. Unmatched junction bases numbered 2, after V lost 3 bases and J lost 4 bases. This CDR3 comprises 14 residues. The germline CDR1 and CDR2 sequences are SGHRS and YFSETQ. CDR3 DNA: TGCGCCAGCAGCTCGACAGGGGTTAATGAAAAACTGTTTTTT. This translates into CASSSTGVNEKLFF.

The chain couples TRBV7-2 to TRBJ2-7; no clear D. Per the germline V gene, CDR1 is SGHTA and CDR2 is FQGNSA. The V gene lost 1 base and the J gene lost 9 bases, with 10 bases spanning the gap. The CDR3 has 12 residues. This CDR3 is CASSLGSNRQYF. CDR3 coding DNA: TGTGCCAGCAGCTTAGGCAGTAATCGGCAGTACTTC.

CDR3 sequence: CASSQGLVWEQFF. The CDR3 DNA reads TGTGCCAGCAGCCAGGGACTAGTATGGGAGCAGTTCTTC. V usage is TRBV3-1 (or the pseudogene TRBV3-2) and J usage is TRBJ2-1; 8 nucleotides agree with TRBD2. The CDR3 contains 13 residues. With V trimmed by 3 bases and J by 10 bases, 5 bases remained unmatched. Per germline, CDR1 LGHDT and CDR2 YNNKEL (reference sequence).

The chain combines TRBV5-5 with TRBJ1-3; D remains unclear. Trimming stripped 0 bases from V and 10 bases from J, with 8 bases between. The germline V gene has CDR1 SGHKS and CDR2 YYEKEE (reference sequence). The CDR3 is made up of 12 amino acids. The chain's CDR3 is CASSLAGRTIYF. The CDR3 nucleotides read TGTGCCAGCAGCTTGGCGGGGAGGACCATATATTTT.

The rearrangement uses TRBV5-8 and TRBJ1-6; 7 bases map to TRBD1. Germline lookup yields CDR1 SGHTS and CDR2 YDEGEE. CDR3 size: 14 residues. Unmatched junction bases numbered 5, after V lost 4 bases and J lost 7 bases. In nucleotides, the CDR3 is TGTGCCAGCAGCCACAGGGGTTACAATTCACCCCTCCACTTT. Protein sequence: CASSHRGYNSPLHF.

Written as DNA, the CDR3 is TGTGCCTGGAGCCCGGGACTAGGGGTGACCCAGTACTTC. The encoded protein is CAWSPGLGVTQYF. This sequence joins TRBV30 and TRBJ2-5, with 8 bases matching TRBD2. CDR3 length equals 13 residues. With 3 bases clipped from V and 7 bases from J, the junction kept 7 bases outside the gene matches. Germline V lookup: CDR1 GTSNPN, CDR2 SVGIG (reference sequence).

V usage is TRBV5-1 and J usage is TRBJ2-5; 9 positions match TRBD2. Germline V gene data show CDR1 as SGHRS and CDR2 as YFSETQ. V trimming: 0 bases; J trimming: 2 bases; junction bases outside the gene matches: 5. There are 16 residues in the CDR3. CDR3 in DNA: TGCGCCAGCAGCTTGGGGGGGCTAGCGGGACAAGAGACCCAGTACTTC. This gives the protein CASSLGGLAGQETQYF.

Remarks on this clone: The junction differs from germline at one of its ends, possibly a read error. The chain is built from TRBV4-3 and TRBJ2-1; 10 nucleotides agree with TRBD2. Germline CDR1 is LGHNA and CDR2 is YSLEER. CDR3 length: 16 amino acids. The CDR3 DNA follows: TGCGCCAGCAGCAAAGAGGCAGCGGGAGGGGACAATGAGCAGTTCTTC. This translates into CASSKEAAGGDNEQFF.

The CDR3 DNA reads as TGTGCCAGCAGTCCCACCGGGAGGGCCGGAAATGAGCAGTTCTTC. Its protein product is CASSPTGRAGNEQFF. The chain recombines TRBV6-5 with TRBJ2-1, with 8 bases that match TRBD2. The J segment lost 7 bases and the V segment lost 5 bases, leaving 10 bases of the junction unmatched. Germline V gene sequence: CDR1 MNHEY, CDR2 SVGAGI. The CDR3 is 15 amino acids.

This chain joins TRBV29-1 and TRBJ2-2; D perhaps matches TRBD2 (7 bases). Germline V gene data show CDR1 as SQVTM and CDR2 as ANQGSEA. The CDR3 spans 18 residues. The V end lost 7 bases, the J end lost 1 base, and 25 bases lay between the germline ends. CDR3 protein: CSAEGGDKGRGNTGELFF. CDR3 coding DNA: TGCAGCGCCGAAGGGGGGGACAAAGGACGAGGGAACACCGGGGAGCTGTTTTTT.

The chain carries TRBV7-3 and TRBJ2-5, with 10 bases aligning to TRBD2. Germline V gives CDR1 SGHTA, CDR2 FQGTGA. This CDR3 contains 14 residues. With V trimmed by 5 bases and J by 7 bases, 7 bases remained unmatched. In DNA form, the CDR3 reads TGTGCCAGCAGCGAGCGGGAGGGGGGAGCGACCCAGTACTTC. This sequence encodes CASSEREGGATQYF.

V usage is TRBV19 and J usage is TRBJ2-3; D possibly corresponds to TRBD2 (6 bases). Germline CDR1 LNHDA, CDR2 SQIVND (reference sequence). With 0 bases removed from V and 3 bases from J, the gap between germline ends came to 16 bases. This CDR3 is built from 17 residues. CDR3 amino acids: CASSIDTGAGGTDTQYF. DNA for the CDR3: TGTGCCAGTAGTATAGATACGGGAGCCGGCGGGACAGATACGCAGTATTTT.

This chain connects TRBV19 to TRBJ2-2; tentatively, D is TRBD2 (6 bases). This CDR3 has 13 residues. Germline assignment: CDR1 LNHDA and CDR2 SQIVND (reference sequence). V was shortened by 7 bases and J by 15 bases, with 21 bases between the two germline ends. CDR3 sequence: CASTHLRDPGVFF. The CDR3 region has the DNA TGTGCCAGTACCCACCTCCGGGACCCGGGGGTGTTTTTT.

The rearrangement uses TRBV11-2 and TRBJ2-2; the D gene is possibly TRBD1 (6 bases). This CDR3 comprises 14 residues. Germline loops: CDR1 SGHAT, CDR2 FQNNGV. The germline V and J ends were trimmed by 5 bases and 6 bases, with 13 bases remaining between them. CDR3 loop: CASSPDPGAGELFF. CDR3 DNA: TGTGCCAGCAGCCCGGACCCAGGGGCCGGGGAGCTGTTTTTT.

DNA for the CDR3: TGTGCCAGCAGTTACGAGCCGGGGGGCGTCTCCTACGAGCAGTACTTC. This translates into CASSYEPGGVSYEQYF. This chain uses TRBV6-2 or TRBV6-3 with TRBJ2-7; a possible D gene is TRBD2 (7 bases). The germline CDR1 and CDR2 sequences are MNHEY and SVGEGT. CDR3 length equals 16 residues. Trimming pared 2 bases from V and 0 bases from J, leaving 14 bases between.

J is TRBJ2-7 and V is TRBV14; TRBD1 might be the D (6 bases). Trimming cost V 5 bases and J 6 bases, with 17 bases left between them. The CDR3 is 14 amino acids. The germline V gene encodes CDR1 SGHDN and CDR2 FVKESK. DNA of the CDR3: TGTGCCAGCAGCGAGGACAGCCAGACCCCCGAGCAGTACTTC. It codes for CASSEDSQTPEQYF.

This clone was observed a handful of times. The chain recombines TRBV3-1 (or the pseudogene TRBV3-2) with TRBJ2-3; 9 positions match TRBD2. The V gene's germline CDR1 is LGHDT and CDR2 YNNKEL (reference sequence). This CDR3 comprises 12 residues. After removal of 4 bases from V and 12 bases from J, the junction contained 5 bases not matched to a gene. The CDR3 DNA sequence: TGTGCCAGCAGCCTTACTAGCGGGCCCCAGTATTTT. Encoded protein: CASSLTSGPQYF.

The chain joins TRBV7-3 to TRBJ2-1; D might be TRBD2 (6 bases). Germline V gene sequence: CDR1 SGHTA, CDR2 FQGTGA. Trimming pared 5 bases from V and 5 bases from J, leaving 19 bases between. This CDR3 contains 16 residues. For the CDR3, the DNA is TGTGCCAGCAGCCCATCGGCGACATGGGAGGACAATGAGCAGTTCTTC. It is translated as CASSPSATWEDNEQFF.

The chain carries TRBV28 and TRBJ1-1, with D possibly matching TRBD1 (6 bases). V was shortened by 7 bases and J by 5 bases, with 14 bases between the two germline ends. Germline V gene lookup returns CDR1 MDHEN and CDR2 SYDVKM. The CDR3 is 13 residues long. The CDR3 region is CASTPPGVTEAFF. DNA for the CDR3: TGTGCCAGCACCCCGCCAGGGGTGACTGAAGCTTTCTTT.